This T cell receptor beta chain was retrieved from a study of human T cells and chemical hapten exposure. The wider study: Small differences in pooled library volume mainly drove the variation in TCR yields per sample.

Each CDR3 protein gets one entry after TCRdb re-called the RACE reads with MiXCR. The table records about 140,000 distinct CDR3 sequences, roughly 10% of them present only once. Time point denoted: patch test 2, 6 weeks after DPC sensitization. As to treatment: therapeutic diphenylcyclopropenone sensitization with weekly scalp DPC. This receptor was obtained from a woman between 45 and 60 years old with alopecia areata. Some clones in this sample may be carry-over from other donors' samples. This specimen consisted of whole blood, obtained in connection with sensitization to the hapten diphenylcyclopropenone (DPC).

The CDR3 nucleotides are TGTGCCAGTGGGACTAGCGGGAGATCTCCGAGGGATACGCAGTATTTT. Translated, it gives CASGTSGRSPRDTQYF. V is TRBV12-3 or TRBV12-4 and J is TRBJ2-3; 14 bases map to TRBD2. The CDR3 length is 16 residues. With 9 bases clipped from V and 6 bases from J, the junction kept 11 bases outside the gene matches.